The clone carrying this T cell receptor beta chain was counted many times. The data are from a study of T cells after yellow fever vaccination. The CDR3 consists of 13 residues. Germline values: CDR1 SGHDT, CDR2 YYEEEE. With 7 bases removed from V and 6 bases from J, the gap between germline ends came to 14 bases. TCRdb called the 5' RACE reads again in MiXCR, with one record for every CDR3 protein. The profile shows some 560,000 distinct CDR3 sequences, around 16% of them singletons. Source: PBMCs, taken 5 days after the first yellow fever vaccination. This rearrangement joins TRBV5-6 to TRBJ1-5; D possibly corresponds to TRBD1 (5 bases). This sequence was found in a man younger than 35 who received the YFV17D yellow fever vaccine. CDR3: CASSRGFFQPQHF. The CDR3 DNA follows: TGTGCCAGCTCGCGGGGGTTCTTTCAGCCCCAGCATTTT.